Sequencing of this TCR beta chain was carried out in a study of Ad26.COV2.S vaccination and SARS-CoV-2 variants. Study context: Administration of Ad26.COV2.S was intramuscular, either once or twice 56 days apart. Study-level findings and limits: It was found that vaccine and placebo recipients had similar non-spike TCR breadth. Substantial breadth in spike-specific CD8+ and CD4+ T cell responses was reportedly seen after vaccination. Among vaccine recipients, spike-specific TCR breadth exceeded that of placebo recipients.

Treatment of the sample: some 19 received Ad26.COV2.S at low or high dose, single or two shots; five or six received placebo; per-sample allocation not given. All samples were drawn on day 63, counting from the first vaccine or placebo injection. This CDR3 has 16 residues. With V trimmed by 4 bases and J by 5 bases, 8 bases remained unmatched. Per the germline V gene, CDR1 is SGHNT and CDR2 is YYREEE (reference sequence). On this clone itself: Its antigen is unidentified.

This table comes from immunoSEQ multiplex PCR, and its TCRdb copy is limited to in-frame clones, with some not included. The sample records some 400,000 clones, 89% being singletons. The sequences come from peripheral blood, collected in a trial of Ad26.COV2.S vaccine versus placebo. The chain carries TRBV5-4 and TRBJ2-1, with TRBD2 identical over 11 bases. This receptor was taken from a person aged 18-60 years who received the Ad26.COV2.S COVID-19 vaccine or a placebo. Here the CDR3 reads CASSLSSGGWDNEQFF. CDR3 DNA: TGTGCCAGCAGCCTTTCTAGCGGGGGGTGGGACAATGAGCAGTTCTTC.